This is a list of T cell receptor beta chains from one sample in a study of T cells after yellow fever vaccination. Each CDR3 protein is one row after TCRdb ran MiXCR on the 5' RACE reads. The sample shows some 340,000 distinct CDR3 sequences, roughly 10% of them seen only once. Here the sequenced sample was CD4+ T cells sorted from PBMCs, taken 45 days after the yellow fever booster vaccination. These receptors were obtained from a man between 18 and 29 years old who received the YFV17D yellow fever vaccine. The CDR3 runs from the conserved cysteine through the conserved F or W. The D gene is left open where the match is weak. Clone size appears in some rows only: once, few, many, or a class for an expanded clone.

j_gene: TRBJ2-3
abundance: few
v_gene: TRBV20-1
d_gene: -
CDR3aa: CSADRDSDTDTQYF
CDR3nt: TGCAGTGCTGACCGGGACTCAGACACAGATACGCAGTATTTT

j_gene: TRBJ2-1
abundance: -
v_gene: TRBV19
d_gene: TRBD2
CDR3aa: CASRLAGRVEQFF
CDR3nt: TGTGCCAGTAGGCTTGCGGGGAGGGTTGAGCAGTTCTTC

j_gene: TRBJ1-3
abundance: few
v_gene: TRBV5-8
d_gene: TRBD1
CDR3aa: CASSRTGGEGNTIYF
CDR3nt: TGTGCCAGCAGCCGAACAGGGGGGGAAGGAAACACCATATATTTT

j_gene: TRBJ2-5
abundance: -
v_gene: TRBV6-2/TRBV6-3
d_gene: -
CDR3aa: CASSYGYLQETQYF
CDR3nt: TGTGCCAGCAGTTACGGATACCTTCAAGAGACCCAGTACTTC

j_gene: TRBJ2-5
abundance: few
v_gene: TRBV5-4
d_gene: -
CDR3aa: CASSLAGGMETQYF
CDR3nt: TGTGCCAGCAGCTTGGCCGGGGGCATGGAGACCCAGTACTTC

j_gene: TRBJ2-3
abundance: -
v_gene: TRBV24-1
d_gene: TRBD1
CDR3aa: CATSDPSTGSAADTQYF
CDR3nt: TGTGCCACCAGTGACCCCTCGACAGGGTCTGCAGCAGATACGCAGTATTTT

j_gene: TRBJ1-1
abundance: -
v_gene: TRBV20-1
d_gene: -
CDR3aa: CSARDTGLATEAFF
CDR3nt: TGCAGTGCTAGAGATACCGGTCTAGCCACTGAAGCTTTCTTT

j_gene: TRBJ2-7
abundance: few
v_gene: TRBV7-2
d_gene: TRBD2
CDR3aa: CASSLGEGLYEQYF
CDR3nt: TGTGCCAGCAGCTTAGGGGAGGGGTTGTACGAGCAGTACTTC

j_gene: TRBJ1-4
abundance: -
v_gene: TRBV11-2
d_gene: -
CDR3aa: CASSLRQTNEKLFF
CDR3nt: TGTGCCAGCAGCTTACGGCAAACTAATGAAAAACTGTTTTTT

j_gene: TRBJ1-5
abundance: -
v_gene: TRBV6-2/TRBV6-3
d_gene: TRBD1
CDR3aa: CASSYLGTGGPANQPQHF
CDR3nt: TGTGCCAGCAGTTATCTGGGGACAGGGGGCCCTGCCAATCAGCCCCAGCATTTT

j_gene: TRBJ1-3
abundance: -
v_gene: TRBV5-1
d_gene: -
CDR3aa: CASSLGHFSGNTIYF
CDR3nt: TGCGCCAGCAGCTTGGGACATTTCTCTGGAAACACCATATATTTT

j_gene: TRBJ2-7
abundance: -
v_gene: TRBV5-1
d_gene: -
CDR3aa: CASSSGRLAQQGEQYF
CDR3nt: TGCGCCAGCAGCTCGGGGCGACTAGCCCAACAGGGCGAGCAGTACTTC

j_gene: TRBJ1-4
abundance: -
v_gene: TRBV18
d_gene: -
CDR3aa: CASSPNKLGEKLFF
CDR3nt: TGTGCCAGCTCACCCAATAAGCTGGGTGAAAAACTGTTTTTT

j_gene: TRBJ1-6
abundance: few
v_gene: TRBV7-9
d_gene: -
CDR3aa: CASSLEMTYNSPLHF
CDR3nt: TGTGCCAGCAGCTTGGAGATGACCTATAATTCACCCCTCCACTTT

j_gene: TRBJ2-1
abundance: many
v_gene: TRBV6-1
d_gene: TRBD1
CDR3aa: CASLYHLNRDSLNEQFF
CDR3nt: TGTGCCAGCCTATACCATCTGAACCGGGACAGTCTCAATGAGCAGTTCTTC

j_gene: TRBJ1-2
abundance: -
v_gene: TRBV10-3
d_gene: -
CDR3aa: CAISESSGFNYGYTF
CDR3nt: TGTGCCATCAGTGAGTCGTCGGGTTTCAACTATGGCTACACCTTC

j_gene: TRBJ1-1
abundance: few
v_gene: TRBV12-3/TRBV12-4
d_gene: -
CDR3aa: CASRPQGNTEAFF
CDR3nt: TGTGCCAGCAGACCTCAGGGGAACACTGAAGCTTTCTTT

j_gene: TRBJ1-1
abundance: -
v_gene: TRBV4-2
d_gene: -
CDR3aa: CASSQKETAEARW
CDR3nt: TGTGCCAGCAGCCAAAAGGAGACGGCCGAGGCAAGGTGG

j_gene: TRBJ2-3
abundance: few
v_gene: TRBV7-3
d_gene: TRBD2
CDR3aa: CASRFAGGPDTQYF
CDR3nt: TGTGCCAGCAGATTTGCGGGGGGCCCAGATACGCAGTATTTT

j_gene: TRBJ2-2
abundance: many
v_gene: TRBV7-2
d_gene: TRBD2
CDR3aa: CASARAGGGGELFF
CDR3nt: TGTGCCAGCGCCCGAGCGGGGGGGGGCGGGGAGCTGTTTTTT

j_gene: TRBJ1-1
abundance: few
v_gene: TRBV11-2
d_gene: -
CDR3aa: CASSLGRTENTEAFF
CDR3nt: TGTGCCAGCAGCTTAGGACGGACAGAGAACACTGAAGCTTTCTTT

j_gene: TRBJ2-3
abundance: many
v_gene: TRBV18
d_gene: TRBD2
CDR3aa: CASSPPASGGADTQYF
CDR3nt: TGTGCCAGCTCACCACCTGCTAGCGGGGGTGCAGATACGCAGTATTTT

j_gene: TRBJ2-1
abundance: -
v_gene: TRBV6-2/TRBV6-3
d_gene: -
CDR3aa: CASSYSSYTEQFF
CDR3nt: TGTGCCAGCAGCTACAGCTCCTACACTGAGCAGTTCTTC

j_gene: TRBJ1-3
abundance: few
v_gene: TRBV19
d_gene: -
CDR3aa: CASIAGFNGNTIYF
CDR3nt: TGTGCCAGTATCGCAGGATTTAATGGAAACACCATATATTTT

j_gene: TRBJ2-7
abundance: -
v_gene: TRBV11-2
d_gene: TRBD2
CDR3aa: CASSLGPLAGLLQYF
CDR3nt: TGTGCCAGCAGCTTAGGCCCACTAGCGGGGTTGTTGCAGTACTTC

j_gene: TRBJ2-5
abundance: many
v_gene: TRBV2
d_gene: TRBD2
CDR3aa: CASSEPAGGPRETQYF
CDR3nt: TGTGCCAGCAGTGAACCAGCGGGGGGGCCTAGGGAGACCCAGTACTTC

j_gene: TRBJ2-3
abundance: few
v_gene: TRBV7-9
d_gene: -
CDR3aa: CASSLGAVRSTDTQYF
CDR3nt: TGTGCCAGCAGCTTAGGGGCGGTAAGGTCCACAGATACGCAGTATTTT

j_gene: TRBJ1-6
abundance: many
v_gene: TRBV29-1
d_gene: TRBD1
CDR3aa: CSVGRDRDSPLHF
CDR3nt: TGCAGCGTGGGCCGGGACAGGGATTCACCCCTCCACTTT

j_gene: TRBJ1-1
abundance: -
v_gene: TRBV29-1
d_gene: TRBD1
CDR3aa: CSVAGTAFNTEAFF
CDR3nt: TGCAGCGTAGCCGGGACAGCATTTAACACTGAAGCTTTCTTT

j_gene: TRBJ1-1
abundance: few
v_gene: TRBV5-1
d_gene: -
CDR3aa: CASSRTSLNTEAFF
CDR3nt: TGCGCCAGCAGTCGAACAAGCCTGAACACTGAAGCTTTCTTT

j_gene: TRBJ1-2
abundance: -
v_gene: TRBV6-2/TRBV6-3
d_gene: -
CDR3aa: CASNPSGRYGYTF
CDR3nt: TGTGCCAGCAACCCCTCTGGACGGTATGGCTACACCTTC

j_gene: TRBJ2-7
abundance: -
v_gene: TRBV6-4
d_gene: -
CDR3aa: CASSDSLGQETYEQYF
CDR3nt: TGTGCCAGCAGTGACTCCCTGGGGCAGGAGACCTACGAGCAGTACTTC

j_gene: TRBJ2-6
abundance: -
v_gene: TRBV29-1
d_gene: -
CDR3aa: CSVYSGANVLTF
CDR3nt: TGCAGCGTATACTCCGGGGCCAACGTCCTGACTTTC

j_gene: TRBJ2-7
abundance: -
v_gene: TRBV5-6
d_gene: -
CDR3aa: CASSSLTSSYEQYF
CDR3nt: TGTGCCAGCAGCTCCTTGACAAGCTCCTACGAGCAGTACTTC

j_gene: TRBJ2-2
abundance: few
v_gene: TRBV2
d_gene: -
CDR3aa: CASSVRRGTGELFF
CDR3nt: TGTGCCAGCAGCGTCCGCCGGGGAACCGGGGAGCTGTTTTTT

j_gene: TRBJ2-5
abundance: few
v_gene: TRBV15
d_gene: TRBD2
CDR3aa: CATRGGLQETQYF
CDR3nt: TGTGCCACCCGCGGGGGACTACAAGAGACCCAGTACTTC

j_gene: TRBJ2-3
abundance: many
v_gene: TRBV24-1
d_gene: TRBD2
CDR3aa: CATSGESGGAEDTQYF
CDR3nt: TGTGCCACCAGTGGGGAGTCCGGGGGGGCGGAAGATACGCAGTATTTT

j_gene: TRBJ1-5
abundance: many
v_gene: TRBV6-1
d_gene: -
CDR3aa: CASSPSNQPQHF
CDR3nt: TGTGCCAGCAGTCCGAGCAATCAGCCCCAGCATTTT

j_gene: TRBJ1-6
abundance: -
v_gene: TRBV5-6
d_gene: -
CDR3aa: CASSQTGPMSNSPLHF
CDR3nt: TGTGCCAGCAGCCAGACAGGCCCCATGAGTAATTCACCCCTCCACTTT

j_gene: TRBJ2-3
abundance: -
v_gene: TRBV6-5
d_gene: -
CDR3aa: CASSYSAGAGPDTQYF
CDR3nt: TGTGCCAGCAGTTACTCGGCGGGGGCCGGTCCAGATACGCAGTATTTT

j_gene: TRBJ1-1
abundance: -
v_gene: TRBV6-2/TRBV6-3
d_gene: -
CDR3aa: CASSPLLWTEAFF
CDR3nt: TGTGCCAGCAGTCCCCTTCTTTGGACTGAAGCTTTCTTT

j_gene: TRBJ1-1
abundance: few
v_gene: TRBV29-1
d_gene: -
CDR3aa: CSVEVGQRTEAFF
CDR3nt: TGCAGCGTTGAGGTTGGACAGAGGACTGAAGCTTTCTTT

j_gene: TRBJ1-2
abundance: -
v_gene: TRBV27
d_gene: TRBD1
CDR3aa: CASSMTGAGYTF
CDR3nt: TGTGCCAGCAGTATGACAGGGGCCGGCTACACCTTC

j_gene: TRBJ2-3
abundance: -
v_gene: TRBV5-1
d_gene: -
CDR3aa: CASSLPRVGTDTQYF
CDR3nt: TGCGCCAGCAGTTTGCCCAGGGTTGGCACAGATACGCAGTATTTT

j_gene: TRBJ1-2
abundance: -
v_gene: TRBV20-1
d_gene: TRBD1
CDR3aa: CSAPKDRAPYGYTF
CDR3nt: TGCAGTGCGCCGAAAGACAGGGCTCCCTATGGCTACACCTTC

j_gene: TRBJ2-1
abundance: few
v_gene: TRBV10-3
d_gene: TRBD2
CDR3aa: CAISEQRGDTNEQFF
CDR3nt: TGTGCCATCAGTGAGCAGCGGGGGGATACAAATGAGCAGTTCTTC

j_gene: TRBJ2-5
abundance: many
v_gene: TRBV11-2
d_gene: TRBD2
CDR3aa: CASRAGGGQETQYF
CDR3nt: TGTGCCAGCAGGGCGGGCGGGGGTCAGGAGACCCAGTACTTC

j_gene: TRBJ1-1
abundance: -
v_gene: TRBV20-1
d_gene: -
CDR3aa: CSARAGNTEAFF
CDR3nt: TGCAGTGCTAGGGCAGGCAACACTGAAGCTTTCTTT